This T cell receptor beta chain was identified during a study of human versus mouse CDR3 diversity and MHC coevolution. Regarding the study as a whole: Human CDR3s averaged more deletions and insertions than mouse CDR3s. The lowest clonal inequality scores came from most of the three human donors.

About this clone: Its target is unknown.

V lost 0 bases to trimming and J lost 4 bases, with 6 bases between them. CDR1 is SGHNT, CDR2 YYREEE, per germline (reference sequence). The CDR3 sequence is 13 residues long. Measured with immunoSEQ multiplex PCR; TCRdb has only the in-frame clones, and not every one. Found here are around 74,000 clones, just under 95% of them singletons; the top ten hold around 0.15%. The J gene is TRBJ2-3, the V gene TRBV5-4; D may be TRBD2 (5 bases). Input material: naive CD4+ T cells from blood. Noted subset: CD45RO-negative CD62L-positive naive CD4 T cells. The sequence derives from a person aged 30 to 69 in good health. CDR3 DNA: TGTGCCAGCAGCTTGGTCGGGGCAGATACGCAGTATTTT. Amino acids: CASSLVGADTQYF. Variable domain in full (rest from reference TRBV5-4 and TRBJ2-3): ETGVTQSPTHLIKTRGQQVTLRCSSQSGHNTVSWYQQALGQGPQFIFQYYREEENGRGNFPPRFSGLQFPNYSSELNVNALELDDSALYLCASSLVGADTQYFGPGTRLTVL.